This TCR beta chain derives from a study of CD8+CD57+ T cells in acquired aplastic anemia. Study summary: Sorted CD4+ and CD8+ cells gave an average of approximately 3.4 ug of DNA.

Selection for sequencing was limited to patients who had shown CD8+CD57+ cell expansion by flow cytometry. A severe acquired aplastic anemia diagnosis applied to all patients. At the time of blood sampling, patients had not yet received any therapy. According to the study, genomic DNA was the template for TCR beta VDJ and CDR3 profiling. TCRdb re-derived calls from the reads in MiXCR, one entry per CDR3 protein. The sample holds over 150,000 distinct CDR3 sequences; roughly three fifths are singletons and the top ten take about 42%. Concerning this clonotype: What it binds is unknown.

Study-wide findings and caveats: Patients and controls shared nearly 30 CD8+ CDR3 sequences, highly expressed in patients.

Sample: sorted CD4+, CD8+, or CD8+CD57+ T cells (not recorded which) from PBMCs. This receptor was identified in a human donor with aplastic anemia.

The CDR3 sequence: CASSLVQASQETQYF. DNA of the CDR3: TGTGCCAGCAGCTTAGTTCAGGCTAGCCAAGAGACCCAGTACTTC. V gene TRBV7-6 combines with J gene TRBJ2-5; no firm D call. The CDR3 is 15 residues long. The germline gives CDR1 SGHVS, CDR2 FNYEAQ. Trimming took 1 base from V and 1 from J, leaving 10 bases between them.